This TCR beta chain comes out of a study of T cell responses to AZD1222 COVID-19 vaccine. The study, taken as a whole, reports: Repertoire samples came only from after the peak T cell response. Reportedly, nearly half the spike-specific TCRs target unmutated variant regions. Two AZD1222 administrations were followed by greater Spike-specific TCR breadth and depth.

The method was immunoSEQ multiplex PCR; TCRdb's version includes in-frame clones alone and lacks a portion of them. The data show approximately 150,000 clones, over 75% seen once. In germline, CDR1 is LGHDT, CDR2 YNNKEL (reference sequence). The CDR3 sequence is 16 residues long. Trimming removed 1 base from V and 6 bases from J, with 19 bases in between. Comment on this clone: Its antigen is not known.

Here the sequenced sample was peripheral blood, taken 28 days after the second dose of the MenACWY control vaccine. This chain links TRBV3-1 (or the pseudogene TRBV3-2) with TRBJ2-7; TRBD1 might be the D (5 bases). The sequence was obtained from an adult who received the MenACWY meningococcal vaccine as a control. The CDR3 sequence is CASSQGVGALGSEQYF. CDR3 nucleotides: TGTGCCAGCAGCCAAGGGGTAGGGGCCCTAGGTAGCGAGCAGTACTTC.